A single sample is the source of the 5 T cell receptor beta chains below, sequenced in a study of cytomegalovirus exposure and HLA in healthy donors. The PCR was carried out with 60 Vbeta primers and 13 Jbeta primers. Method: immunoSEQ multiplex PCR; TCRdb's copy keeps in-frame clones and lacks some. Of over 150,000 clones listed, just under 80% were seen once; the top ten hold 1%. What was sequenced was PBMCs. The receptors stem from a woman in her 50s in good health and CMV-seropositive.

In DNA form, the CDR3 reads TGTGCCAGTACATTTCGGACCGGGGAGCTGTTTTTT. Translating it yields CASTFRTGELFF. V gene TRBV19 combines with J gene TRBJ2-2; D not resolved. The CDR3 contains 12 residues. Germline lookup yields CDR1 LNHDA and CDR2 SQIVND (reference sequence). Trimming cost V 7 bases and J 5 bases, with 8 bases left between them. Combining the CDR3 with reference TRBV19 and TRBJ2-2 gives the whole variable domain DGGITQSPKYLFRKEGQNVTLSCEQNLNHDAMYWYRQDPGQGLRLIYYSQIVNDFQKGDIAEGYSVSREKKESFPLTVTSAQKNPTAFYLCASTFRTGELFFGEGSRLTVL.

The chain recombines TRBV5-8 with TRBJ2-7; tentatively, D is TRBD1 (5 bases). Between the trimmed V and J ends, which lost 0 bases and 4 bases, there was a span of 8 bases. The germline gives CDR1 SGHTS, CDR2 YDEGEE. CDR3 size: 13 residues. In DNA, the CDR3 is TGTGCCAGCAGCTTGGGACAGCAATACGAGCAGTACTTC. It is translated as CASSLGQQYEQYF. The full variable domain, its missing parts supplied by reference TRBV5-8 and TRBJ2-7, is EAGVTQSPTHLIKTRGQQATLRCSPISGHTSVYWYQQALGLGLQFLLWYDEGEERNRGNFPPRFSGRQFPNYSSELNVNALELEDSALYLCASSLGQQYEQYFGPGTRLTVT.

This clone showed up just a few times. This chain uses TRBV28 with TRBJ1-2, with D possibly matching TRBD1 (6 bases). The CDR3 contains 14 residues. Germline CDR1 and CDR2: MDHEN and SYDVKM. V was shortened by 8 bases and J by 0 bases, with 13 bases between the two germline ends. The CDR3 nucleotides are TGTGCCAGCCAGAGGGGGTCCACTAACTATGGCTACACCTTC. It codes for CASQRGSTNYGYTF.

The chain recombines TRBV7-2 with TRBJ1-2; 7 bases match TRBD1. Germline V gives CDR1 SGHTA, CDR2 FQGNSA. After removal of 1 base from V and 2 bases from J, the junction contained 7 bases not matched to a gene. The CDR3 covers 16 residues. The DNA of the CDR3 is TGTGCCAGCAGCTTAGGAGCGGGGGACAGAAACTATGGCTACACCTTC. Its protein product is CASSLGAGDRNYGYTF.

Here the CDR3 reads CASNLAVDQETQYF. The CDR3 DNA sequence: TGCGCCAGCAATCTAGCTGTTGACCAAGAGACCCAGTACTTC. The chain combines TRBV5-1 with TRBJ2-5, with D perhaps TRBD2 (5 bases). The V and J ends lost 6 bases and 0 bases respectively, with 12 bases between them. Germline-derived CDR1 and CDR2 are SGHRS and YFSETQ. The CDR3 length is 14 residues.